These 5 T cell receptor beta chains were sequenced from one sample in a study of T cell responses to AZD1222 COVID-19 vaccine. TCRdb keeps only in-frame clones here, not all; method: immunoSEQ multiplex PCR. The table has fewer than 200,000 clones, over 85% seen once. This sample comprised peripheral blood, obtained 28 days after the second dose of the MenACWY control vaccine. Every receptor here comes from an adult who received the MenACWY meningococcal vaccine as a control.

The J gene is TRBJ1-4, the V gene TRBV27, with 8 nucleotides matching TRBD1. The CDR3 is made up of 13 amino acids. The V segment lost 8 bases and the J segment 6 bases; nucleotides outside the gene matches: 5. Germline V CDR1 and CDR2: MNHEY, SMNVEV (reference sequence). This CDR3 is CASGQGAYEKLFF. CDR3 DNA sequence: TGTGCCAGCGGGCAGGGGGCTTATGAAAAACTGTTTTTT.

As DNA, the CDR3 is TGTGCCAGCAGGTTCGGGACAGCTAACTATGGCTACACCTTC. This encodes CASRFGTANYGYTF. The chain links TRBV7-2 to TRBJ1-2; 7 bases are a match to TRBD1. Germline V gene data show CDR1 as SGHTA and CDR2 as FQGNSA. Trimming removed 6 bases from V and 0 bases from J; junction bases left unmatched: 4. The CDR3 totals 14 residues.

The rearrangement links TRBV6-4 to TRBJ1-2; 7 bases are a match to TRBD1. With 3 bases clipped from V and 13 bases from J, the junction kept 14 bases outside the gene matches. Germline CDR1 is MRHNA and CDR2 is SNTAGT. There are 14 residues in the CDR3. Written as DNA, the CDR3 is TGTGCCAGCAGTGAAGGGACAGAGGGTTCGACTAGCACCTTC. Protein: CASSEGTEGSTSTF.

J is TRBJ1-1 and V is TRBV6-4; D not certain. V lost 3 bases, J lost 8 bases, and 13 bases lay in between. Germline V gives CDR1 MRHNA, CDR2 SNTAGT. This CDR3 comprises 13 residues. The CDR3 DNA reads TGTGCCAGCAGTGAGTCGTCCCAACGGGAAGCTTTCTTT. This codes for CASSESSQREAFF.

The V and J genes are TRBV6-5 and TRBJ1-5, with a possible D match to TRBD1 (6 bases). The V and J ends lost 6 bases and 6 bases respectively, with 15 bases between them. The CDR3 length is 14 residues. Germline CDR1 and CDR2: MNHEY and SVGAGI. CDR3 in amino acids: CASRGGGNPQPQHF. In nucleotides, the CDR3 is TGTGCCAGCAGGGGCGGGGGCAACCCTCAGCCCCAGCATTTT.